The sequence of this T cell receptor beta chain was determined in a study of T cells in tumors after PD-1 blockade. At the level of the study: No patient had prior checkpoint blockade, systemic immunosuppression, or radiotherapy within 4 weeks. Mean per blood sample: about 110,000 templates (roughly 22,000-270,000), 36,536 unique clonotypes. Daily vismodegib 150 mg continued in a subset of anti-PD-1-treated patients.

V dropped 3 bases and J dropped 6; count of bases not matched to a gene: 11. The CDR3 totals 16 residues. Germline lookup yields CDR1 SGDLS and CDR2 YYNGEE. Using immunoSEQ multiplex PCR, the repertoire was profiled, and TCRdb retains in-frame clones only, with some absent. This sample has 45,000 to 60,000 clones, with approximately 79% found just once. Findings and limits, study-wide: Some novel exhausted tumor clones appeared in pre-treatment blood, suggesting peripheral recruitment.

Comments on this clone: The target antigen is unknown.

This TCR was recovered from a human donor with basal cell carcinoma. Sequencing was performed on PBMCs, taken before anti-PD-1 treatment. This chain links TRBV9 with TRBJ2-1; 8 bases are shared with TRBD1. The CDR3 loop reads CASSAQGQGARNEQFF. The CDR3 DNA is TGTGCCAGCAGCGCACAAGGACAGGGAGCTCGCAATGAGCAGTTCTTC.